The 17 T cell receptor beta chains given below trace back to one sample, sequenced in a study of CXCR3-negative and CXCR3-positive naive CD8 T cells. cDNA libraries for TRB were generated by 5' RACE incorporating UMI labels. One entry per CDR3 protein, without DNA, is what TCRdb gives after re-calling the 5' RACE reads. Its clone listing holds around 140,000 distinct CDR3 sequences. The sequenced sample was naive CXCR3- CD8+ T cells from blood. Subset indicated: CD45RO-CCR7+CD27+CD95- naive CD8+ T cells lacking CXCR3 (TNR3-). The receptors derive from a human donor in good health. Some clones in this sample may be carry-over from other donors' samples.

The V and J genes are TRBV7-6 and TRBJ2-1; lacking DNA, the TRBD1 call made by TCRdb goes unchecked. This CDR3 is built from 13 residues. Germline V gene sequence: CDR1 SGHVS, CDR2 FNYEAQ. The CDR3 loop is CASSPETYNEQFF.

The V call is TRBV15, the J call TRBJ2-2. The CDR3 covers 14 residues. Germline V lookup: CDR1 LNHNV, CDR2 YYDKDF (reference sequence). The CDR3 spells CATSRDRGTGELFF.

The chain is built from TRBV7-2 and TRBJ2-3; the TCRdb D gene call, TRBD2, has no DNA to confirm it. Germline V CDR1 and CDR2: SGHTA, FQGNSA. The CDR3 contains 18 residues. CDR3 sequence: CASSSPTSGGPEEDTQYF.

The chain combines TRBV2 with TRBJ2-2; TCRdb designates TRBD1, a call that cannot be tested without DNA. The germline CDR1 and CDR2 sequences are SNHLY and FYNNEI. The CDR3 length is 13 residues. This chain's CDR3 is CAREDRNTGELFF.

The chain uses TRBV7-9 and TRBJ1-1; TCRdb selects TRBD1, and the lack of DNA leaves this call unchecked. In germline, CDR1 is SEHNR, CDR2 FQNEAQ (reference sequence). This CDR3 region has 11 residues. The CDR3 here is CASSFGGDAFF.

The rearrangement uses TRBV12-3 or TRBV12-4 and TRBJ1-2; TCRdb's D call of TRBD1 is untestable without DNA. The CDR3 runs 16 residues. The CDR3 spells CASTNPGQGLSYGYTF.

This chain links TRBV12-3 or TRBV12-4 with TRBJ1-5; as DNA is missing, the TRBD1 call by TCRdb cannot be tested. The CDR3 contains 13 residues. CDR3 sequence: CASRDSGAEPQHF.

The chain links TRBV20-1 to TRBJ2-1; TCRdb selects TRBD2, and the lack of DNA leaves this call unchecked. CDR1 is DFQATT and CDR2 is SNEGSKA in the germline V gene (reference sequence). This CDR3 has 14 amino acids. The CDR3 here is CSANGGLAGHEQFF.

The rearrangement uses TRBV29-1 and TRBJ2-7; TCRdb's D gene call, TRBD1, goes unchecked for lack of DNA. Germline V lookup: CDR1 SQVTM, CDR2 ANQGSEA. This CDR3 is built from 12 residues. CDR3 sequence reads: CSVELGAYEQYF.

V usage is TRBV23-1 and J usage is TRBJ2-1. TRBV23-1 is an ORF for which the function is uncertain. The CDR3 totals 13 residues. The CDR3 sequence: CASSTASYNEQFF.

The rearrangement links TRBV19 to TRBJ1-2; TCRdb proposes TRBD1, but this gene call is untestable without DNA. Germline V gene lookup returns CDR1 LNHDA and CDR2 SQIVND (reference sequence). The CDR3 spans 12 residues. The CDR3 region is CATFRVNYGYTF.

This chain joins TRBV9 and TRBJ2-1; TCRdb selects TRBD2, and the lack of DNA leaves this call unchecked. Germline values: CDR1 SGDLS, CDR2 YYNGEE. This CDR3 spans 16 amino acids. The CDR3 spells CASSVVVAGAYNEQFF.

CDR3 sequence reads: CASSLGQGGPEQFF. The J gene is TRBJ2-1, the V gene TRBV11-3; as DNA is missing, the TRBD1 call by TCRdb cannot be tested. Germline V CDR1 and CDR2: SGHNT, YENEEA. The CDR3 is 14 amino acids.

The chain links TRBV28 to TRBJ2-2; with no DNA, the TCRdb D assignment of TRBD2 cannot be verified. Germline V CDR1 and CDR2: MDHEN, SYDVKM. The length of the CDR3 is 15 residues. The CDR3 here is CASSTGTSFAGELFF.

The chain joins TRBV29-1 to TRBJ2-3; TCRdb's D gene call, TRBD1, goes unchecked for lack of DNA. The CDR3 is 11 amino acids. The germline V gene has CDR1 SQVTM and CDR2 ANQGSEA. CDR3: CSARGADTQYF.

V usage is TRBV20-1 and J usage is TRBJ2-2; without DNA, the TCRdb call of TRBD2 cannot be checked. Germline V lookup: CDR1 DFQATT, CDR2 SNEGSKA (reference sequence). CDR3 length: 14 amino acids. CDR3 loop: CSARGLAATGELFF.

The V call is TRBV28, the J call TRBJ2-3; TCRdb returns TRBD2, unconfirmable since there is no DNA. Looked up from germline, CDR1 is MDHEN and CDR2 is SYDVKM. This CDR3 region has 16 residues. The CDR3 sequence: CASSPRTSGGRDTQYF.